This is a list of T cell receptor beta chains from one sample in a study of beta chain features in type 1 diabetes. Only in-frame clones appear in the TCRdb table, and some are missing; sequencing was by immunoSEQ multiplex PCR. The sample holds hundreds of thousands of clones, more than 13% seen once. What was sequenced was naive CD4+ T cells from blood. The receptor source for this set is a man aged 18 to 29 with type 1 diabetes. Each CDR3 is given with its conserved first and last residue. The D gene is left open where the match is weak. Expanded clones are given a class, and other clones once, few, many or no size at all.

clone_size: NA; cdr3_length: 11; j_call: TRBJ2-7; v_call: TRBV28; d_call: NA; cdr3_aa: CASSLAHEQYF; cdr3_nt: TGTGCCAGCAGTTTAGCCCACGAGCAGTACTTC
clone_size: NA; cdr3_length: 13; j_call: TRBJ1-4; v_call: TRBV21-1; d_call: NA; cdr3_aa: CANTRAVDEKLFF; cdr3_nt: TGTGCCAACACCCGGGCAGTGGATGAAAAACTGTTTTTT
clone_size: NA; cdr3_length: 13; j_call: TRBJ2-5; v_call: TRBV29-1; d_call: NA; cdr3_aa: CSVGAMYQETQYF; cdr3_nt: TGCAGCGTAGGGGCAATGTACCAAGAGACCCAGTACTTC
clone_size: NA; cdr3_length: 19; j_call: TRBJ2-7; v_call: TRBV6-1; d_call: TRBD1; cdr3_aa: CASSDGTTEGQGVSYEQYF; cdr3_nt: TGTGCCAGCAGTGACGGGACGACCGAGGGACAGGGTGTTTCCTACGAGCAGTACTTC
clone_size: few; cdr3_length: 14; j_call: TRBJ2-1; v_call: TRBV5-1; d_call: NA; cdr3_aa: CASRSPSSHNEQFF; cdr3_nt: TGCGCCAGCAGGTCTCCCAGCAGCCACAATGAGCAGTTCTTC
clone_size: few; cdr3_length: 17; j_call: TRBJ2-1; v_call: TRBV30; d_call: TRBD2; cdr3_aa: CAWATGTSGRAYNEQFF; cdr3_nt: TGTGCCTGGGCGACCGGGACTAGCGGGAGGGCCTACAATGAGCAGTTCTTC
clone_size: NA; cdr3_length: 15; j_call: TRBJ2-1; v_call: TRBV30; d_call: NA; cdr3_aa: CAWKLGGARYNEQFF; cdr3_nt: TGTGCCTGGAAACTGGGCGGGGCGAGGTACAATGAGCAGTTCTTC
clone_size: few; cdr3_length: 15; j_call: TRBJ1-5; v_call: TRBV7-2; d_call: TRBD1; cdr3_aa: CASSSSGTGNQPQHF; cdr3_nt: TGTGCCAGCAGCTCGTCCGGGACAGGCAATCAGCCCCAGCATTTT
clone_size: few; cdr3_length: 15; j_call: TRBJ2-5; v_call: TRBV5-4; d_call: TRBD1; cdr3_aa: CASSPNRGPGETQYF; cdr3_nt: TGTGCCAGCAGCCCCAACAGGGGGCCGGGTGAGACCCAGTACTTC
clone_size: NA; cdr3_length: 13; j_call: TRBJ2-7; v_call: TRBV30; d_call: NA; cdr3_aa: CAWSVRQLYEQYF; cdr3_nt: TGTGCCTGGAGTGTTCGACAGCTCTACGAGCAGTACTTC
clone_size: NA; cdr3_length: 14; j_call: TRBJ1-1; v_call: TRBV19; d_call: NA; cdr3_aa: CASKQKGENTEAFF; cdr3_nt: TGTGCCAGTAAACAGAAAGGAGAGAACACTGAAGCTTTCTTT
clone_size: few; cdr3_length: 11; j_call: TRBJ2-1; v_call: TRBV11-2; d_call: NA; cdr3_aa: CASSLVNEQFF; cdr3_nt: TGTGCCAGCAGCTTGGTCAATGAGCAGTTCTTC
clone_size: few; cdr3_length: 18; j_call: TRBJ2-2; v_call: TRBV14; d_call: TRBD2; cdr3_aa: CASSLNIVGTRNTGELFF; cdr3_nt: TGTGCCAGCAGCCTTAACATTGTGGGGACTAGGAACACCGGGGAGCTGTTTTTT
clone_size: few; cdr3_length: 13; j_call: TRBJ1-1; v_call: TRBV29-1; d_call: NA; cdr3_aa: CSAKLQGNTEAFF; cdr3_nt: TGCAGCGCTAAACTTCAGGGCAACACTGAAGCTTTCTTT
clone_size: few; cdr3_length: 11; j_call: TRBJ1-2; v_call: TRBV29-1; d_call: NA; cdr3_aa: CSVESAYGYTF; cdr3_nt: TGCAGCGTTGAGTCAGCTTATGGCTACACCTTC
clone_size: few; cdr3_length: 13; j_call: TRBJ2-3; v_call: TRBV7-3; d_call: NA; cdr3_aa: CASSYAGADTQYF; cdr3_nt: TGTGCCAGCAGCTACGCAGGCGCAGATACGCAGTATTTT
clone_size: few; cdr3_length: 14; j_call: TRBJ1-2; v_call: TRBV6-4; d_call: NA; cdr3_aa: CASSDSPGGYGYTF; cdr3_nt: TGTGCCAGCAGTGACTCGCCCGGGGGATATGGCTACACCTTC
clone_size: NA; cdr3_length: 10; j_call: TRBJ1-2; v_call: TRBV29-1; d_call: NA; cdr3_aa: CSVNLNGYTF; cdr3_nt: TGCAGCGTTAACCTCAATGGCTACACCTTC
clone_size: NA; cdr3_length: 12; j_call: TRBJ2-1; v_call: TRBV6-5; d_call: NA; cdr3_aa: CASSPQGNEQFF; cdr3_nt: TGTGCCAGCAGTCCCCAAGGCAATGAGCAGTTCTTC
clone_size: NA; cdr3_length: 12; j_call: TRBJ2-1; v_call: TRBV5-1; d_call: NA; cdr3_aa: CASSLEGSEQFF; cdr3_nt: TGCGCCAGCAGCTTGGAGGGTAGTGAGCAGTTCTTC
clone_size: few; cdr3_length: 15; j_call: TRBJ2-7; v_call: TRBV6-5; d_call: TRBD1; cdr3_aa: CASSPRDSSVVGQYF; cdr3_nt: TGTGCCAGCAGCCCCCGGGACAGCTCCGTGGTGGGGCAGTACTTC
clone_size: few; cdr3_length: 15; j_call: TRBJ2-5; v_call: TRBV14; d_call: TRBD2; cdr3_aa: CASTYGGAGQETQYF; cdr3_nt: TGTGCCAGTACCTACGGGGGGGCCGGTCAAGAGACCCAGTACTTC
clone_size: NA; cdr3_length: 14; j_call: TRBJ1-1; v_call: TRBV5-1; d_call: TRBD1; cdr3_aa: CASSSDHRGTEAFF; cdr3_nt: TGCGCCAGCAGCTCCGACCACAGGGGCACTGAAGCTTTCTTT
clone_size: NA; cdr3_length: 15; j_call: TRBJ2-1; v_call: TRBV6-6; d_call: NA; cdr3_aa: CASSYGSSLGNEQFF; cdr3_nt: TGTGCCAGCAGTTATGGATCGTCGCTAGGTAATGAGCAGTTCTTC
clone_size: NA; cdr3_length: 18; j_call: TRBJ1-4; v_call: TRBV5-4; d_call: NA; cdr3_aa: CASSFLPGLLREDEKLFF; cdr3_nt: TGTGCCAGCAGCTTCCTACCGGGACTCCTAAGGGAGGATGAAAAACTGTTTTTT
clone_size: few; cdr3_length: 16; j_call: TRBJ2-3; v_call: TRBV14; d_call: NA; cdr3_aa: CASSPYRGQGTDTQYF; cdr3_nt: TGTGCCAGCAGCCCCTACCGGGGACAAGGCACAGATACGCAGTATTTT
clone_size: few; cdr3_length: 15; j_call: TRBJ1-1; v_call: TRBV18; d_call: NA; cdr3_aa: CASSPVVPGNTEAFF; cdr3_nt: TGTGCCAGCTCACCGGTCGTCCCCGGGAACACTGAAGCTTTCTTT
clone_size: NA; cdr3_length: 15; j_call: TRBJ1-1; v_call: TRBV10-3; d_call: NA; cdr3_aa: CAISEPDRRNTEAFF; cdr3_nt: TGTGCCATCAGTGAGCCTGACAGGAGGAACACTGAAGCTTTCTTT
clone_size: few; cdr3_length: 15; j_call: TRBJ1-5; v_call: TRBV4-3; d_call: NA; cdr3_aa: CASSLQLGTNQPQHF; cdr3_nt: TGCGCCAGCAGCCTTCAGCTGGGGACGAATCAGCCCCAGCATTTT
clone_size: NA; cdr3_length: 14; j_call: TRBJ2-5; v_call: TRBV21-1; d_call: NA; cdr3_aa: CASSNAVIQETQYF; cdr3_nt: TGTGCCAGCAGCAACGCCGTAATCCAAGAGACCCAGTACTTC
clone_size: NA; cdr3_length: 12; j_call: TRBJ1-2; v_call: TRBV28; d_call: NA; cdr3_aa: CASIDEGYGYTF; cdr3_nt: TGTGCCAGCATCGATGAGGGGTATGGCTACACCTTC
clone_size: few; cdr3_length: 16; j_call: TRBJ1-2; v_call: TRBV6-5; d_call: NA; cdr3_aa: CASSYSGGGRDDGYTF; cdr3_nt: TGTGCCAGCAGTTACTCTGGGGGTGGAAGGGATGATGGCTACACCTTC
clone_size: NA; cdr3_length: 19; j_call: TRBJ2-3; v_call: TRBV9; d_call: TRBD2; cdr3_aa: CASSSRIQGLAGPRDTQYF; cdr3_nt: TGTGCCAGCAGCTCCCGGATTCAGGGACTAGCGGGGCCAAGGGATACGCAGTATTTT
clone_size: NA; cdr3_length: 14; j_call: TRBJ2-3; v_call: TRBV28; d_call: NA; cdr3_aa: CASSLSRRGDTQYF; cdr3_nt: TGTGCCAGCAGTTTGTCCCGACGCGGAGATACGCAGTATTTT
clone_size: NA; cdr3_length: 12; j_call: TRBJ1-2; v_call: TRBV29-1; d_call: NA; cdr3_aa: CSVAGTDYGYTF; cdr3_nt: TGCAGCGTCGCTGGGACGGATTATGGCTACACCTTC
clone_size: few; cdr3_length: 14; j_call: TRBJ1-2; v_call: TRBV28; d_call: NA; cdr3_aa: CASSFERQNYGYTF; cdr3_nt: TGTGCCAGCAGTTTTGAACGCCAAAACTATGGCTACACCTTC
clone_size: few; cdr3_length: 12; j_call: TRBJ2-5; v_call: TRBV2; d_call: TRBD1; cdr3_aa: CASGNRGETQYF; cdr3_nt: TGTGCCAGCGGAAACAGGGGAGAGACCCAGTACTTC
clone_size: few; cdr3_length: 14; j_call: TRBJ1-2; v_call: TRBV9; d_call: NA; cdr3_aa: CASSRRSGDYGYTF; cdr3_nt: TGTGCCAGCAGTCGTAGATCCGGGGACTATGGCTACACCTTC
clone_size: NA; cdr3_length: 14; j_call: TRBJ2-2; v_call: TRBV10-3; d_call: NA; cdr3_aa: CAIKGYENTGELFF; cdr3_nt: TGTGCCATCAAGGGATACGAGAACACCGGGGAGCTGTTTTTT
clone_size: NA; cdr3_length: 15; j_call: TRBJ2-1; v_call: TRBV7-9; d_call: TRBD2; cdr3_aa: CASTVAGGSYNEQFF; cdr3_nt: TGTGCCAGCACCGTAGCGGGGGGGAGCTACAATGAGCAGTTCTTC
clone_size: few; cdr3_length: 14; j_call: TRBJ2-5; v_call: TRBV15; d_call: NA; cdr3_aa: CATSRLQTQETQYF; cdr3_nt: TGTGCCACCAGCCGATTACAGACCCAAGAGACCCAGTACTTC
clone_size: NA; cdr3_length: 17; j_call: TRBJ1-2; v_call: TRBV4-1; d_call: NA; cdr3_aa: CASSHPGDRSLNYGYTF; cdr3_nt: TGCGCCAGCAGCCACCCAGGCGACAGGTCTCTTAACTATGGCTACACCTTC
clone_size: NA; cdr3_length: 16; j_call: TRBJ2-3; v_call: TRBV5-1; d_call: TRBD2; cdr3_aa: CASSPPGLAGGDTQYF; cdr3_nt: TGCGCCAGCAGCCCCCCGGGACTAGCGGGAGGAGATACGCAGTATTTT
clone_size: NA; cdr3_length: 17; j_call: TRBJ1-6; v_call: TRBV10-3; d_call: TRBD1; cdr3_aa: CAISDIRGLGVNSPLHF; cdr3_nt: TGTGCCATCAGTGACATCAGGGGGCTGGGGGTTAATTCACCCCTCCACTTT
clone_size: NA; cdr3_length: 11; j_call: TRBJ2-3; v_call: TRBV20-1; d_call: NA; cdr3_aa: CSAVGADTQYF; cdr3_nt: TGCAGTGCCGTCGGCGCAGATACGCAGTATTTT
clone_size: once; cdr3_length: 14; j_call: TRBJ1-2; v_call: TRBV30; d_call: TRBD1; cdr3_aa: CAWSAGQGVYGYTF; cdr3_nt: TGTGCCTGGAGTGCAGGACAGGGCGTCTATGGCTACACCTTC
clone_size: few; cdr3_length: 15; j_call: TRBJ2-7; v_call: TRBV25-1; d_call: TRBD1; cdr3_aa: CASSIPGQGVDEQYF; cdr3_nt: TGTGCCAGCAGCATACCGGGACAGGGGGTGGACGAGCAGTACTTC
clone_size: NA; cdr3_length: 15; j_call: TRBJ2-5; v_call: TRBV5-1; d_call: NA; cdr3_aa: CASSKQGAFQETQYF; cdr3_nt: TGCGCCAGCAGCAAACAGGGAGCGTTCCAAGAGACCCAGTACTTC
clone_size: few; cdr3_length: 15; j_call: TRBJ1-6; v_call: TRBV18; d_call: TRBD1; cdr3_aa: CASSPRQGKDSPLHF; cdr3_nt: TGTGCCAGCTCACCCAGACAGGGGAAGGACTCACCCCTCCACTTT
clone_size: few; cdr3_length: 16; j_call: TRBJ2-1; v_call: TRBV5-4; d_call: NA; cdr3_aa: CASIQDSGGSYNEQFF; cdr3_nt: TGTGCCAGCATCCAAGACAGTGGGGGATCCTACAATGAGCAGTTCTTC
clone_size: few; cdr3_length: 17; j_call: TRBJ1-4; v_call: TRBV9; d_call: NA; cdr3_aa: CASSVAVGRGTNEKLFF; cdr3_nt: TGTGCCAGCAGCGTAGCAGTCGGTAGGGGAACTAATGAAAAACTGTTTTTT
clone_size: NA; cdr3_length: 14; j_call: TRBJ1-2; v_call: TRBV14; d_call: TRBD1; cdr3_aa: CASSEPGQRYGYTF; cdr3_nt: TGTGCCAGCAGCGAACCGGGACAGCGTTATGGCTACACCTTC
clone_size: few; cdr3_length: 12; j_call: TRBJ1-2; v_call: TRBV7-9; d_call: NA; cdr3_aa: CASSPNSYGYTF; cdr3_nt: TGTGCCAGCAGCCCCAACTCTTATGGCTACACCTTC
clone_size: NA; cdr3_length: 15; j_call: TRBJ1-2; v_call: TRBV30; d_call: NA; cdr3_aa: CAWTEKERRRHGYTF; cdr3_nt: TGTGCCTGGACTGAAAAGGAGAGGAGGAGACATGGCTACACCTTC
clone_size: NA; cdr3_length: 13; j_call: TRBJ2-7; v_call: TRBV6-1; d_call: NA; cdr3_aa: CATRIRGGLEQYF; cdr3_nt: TGTGCCACCAGGATACGAGGTGGGCTGGAGCAGTACTTC
clone_size: NA; cdr3_length: 15; j_call: TRBJ2-5; v_call: TRBV30; d_call: TRBD1; cdr3_aa: CAWRRQGEGEETQYF; cdr3_nt: TGTGCCTGGAGGAGACAGGGGGAAGGAGAAGAGACCCAGTACTTC
clone_size: few; cdr3_length: 12; j_call: TRBJ1-1; v_call: TRBV5-4; d_call: NA; cdr3_aa: CASLKGNTEAFF; cdr3_nt: TGTGCCAGCCTGAAGGGGAACACTGAAGCTTTCTTT
clone_size: few; cdr3_length: 16; j_call: TRBJ2-5; v_call: TRBV6-1; d_call: NA; cdr3_aa: CASSELPDLQAKTQYF; cdr3_nt: TGTGCCAGCAGTGAATTGCCGGACCTCCAGGCAAAAACCCAGTACTTC
clone_size: NA; cdr3_length: 14; j_call: TRBJ2-7; v_call: TRBV9; d_call: TRBD2; cdr3_aa: CASSVVAGEGEQYF; cdr3_nt: TGTGCCAGCAGCGTAGTGGCGGGGGAAGGCGAGCAGTACTTC
clone_size: few; cdr3_length: 13; j_call: TRBJ2-7; v_call: TRBV28; d_call: NA; cdr3_aa: CASRVHYRDEQYF; cdr3_nt: TGTGCCAGCAGAGTACATTACAGGGACGAGCAGTACTTC